Below are 30 T cell receptor beta chains sequenced from a single sample in a study of T cells in Graves' hyperthyroidism and ophthalmopathy. What was amplified from RNA transcripts were TCR beta CDR3 regions. The HTBI primer set served for first-round RT-PCR of the TCR CDR3. Using its own MiXCR run on the multiplex PCR reads, TCRdb lists one record per CDR3 protein. The sample lists approximately 100,000 distinct CDR3 sequences, over 45% occurring once. The sample was blood. Every receptor here comes from a man between 40 and 49 years old with Graves' hyperthyroidism.

The chain joins TRBV7-6 to TRBJ1-2; TRBD1 is a possible D gene (6 bases). This CDR3 is 14 amino acids long. The V gene's germline CDR1 is SGHVS and CDR2 FNYEAQ. With 8 bases removed from V and 7 bases from J, the gap between germline ends came to 20 bases. The CDR3 reads CASSPGQTSGGYTF. The CDR3 DNA reads as TGTGCCAGCTCACCAGGACAGACGTCTGGTGGCTACACCTTC.

The chain uses TRBV2 and TRBJ1-5, with D hard to call. This CDR3 is built from 12 residues. The germline gives CDR1 SNHLY, CDR2 FYNNEI. V lost 8 bases to trimming and J lost 11 bases, with 16 bases between them. The DNA for the CDR3 is TGTGCCAGCTCAGTTAAGGCGCGGACCCAGCATTTT. As protein: CASSVKARTQHF.

This clonotype was counted ten times or more. The genes are TRBV5-1 and TRBJ1-1; no reliable D call. Germline V lookup: CDR1 SGHRS, CDR2 YFSETQ. V was trimmed by 2 bases and J by 4 bases, leaving 12 bases between them. This CDR3 is built from 14 residues. The CDR3 DNA is TGCGCCAGCAGCTTCGCCGGCCGGGGCACTGAAGCTTTCTTT. Translated, it gives CASSFAGRGTEAFF.

This clonotype showed up many times. This rearrangement joins TRBV20-1 to TRBJ2-3; the D gene is possibly TRBD2 (6 bases). The CDR3 covers 14 residues. Germline assignment: CDR1 DFQATT and CDR2 SNEGSKA (reference sequence). V was shortened by 5 bases and J by 6 bases, with 18 bases between the two germline ends. The CDR3 DNA reads TGCAGTGCTCGCCGGGGGACTGTTTTGGATACGCAGTATTTT. Translation: CSARRGTVLDTQYF.

The V and J genes are TRBV24-1 and TRBJ1-5, with unresolved D. Germline assignment: CDR1 KGHDR and CDR2 SFDVKD. The V and J ends lost 6 bases and 11 bases respectively, with 16 bases between them. There are 13 residues in the CDR3. The CDR3 DNA reads TGTGCCACCAGTTTGAACAGCCAAGAGACCCAGCATTTT. Translating gives CATSLNSQETQHF.

The V call is TRBV24-1, the J call TRBJ2-3; 10 nucleotides agree with TRBD2. The CDR3 is 14 amino acids. Germline CDR1 reads KGHDR; CDR2 reads SFDVKD. The V gene end was trimmed by 6 bases and the J gene end by 4 bases; junction bases not matched to a gene: 3. The CDR3: CATSLAGVADTQYF. For the CDR3, the DNA is TGTGCCACCAGTCTAGCGGGAGTTGCAGATACGCAGTATTTT.

Concerning this clonotype itself: One junction end does not reproduce the germline sequence, and a read error may be involved. The chain has TRBV2 and TRBJ2-7, with 9 bases fitting TRBD1. Germline values: CDR1 SNHLY, CDR2 FYNNEI. The CDR3 length is 14 residues. DNA for the CDR3: TGTGCCAGCAGTGAAGTACTAGGACAGGGGAAGCAGCACTTC. It translates to CASSEVLGQGKQHF.

This clonotype was observed at least ten times. J is TRBJ2-3 and V is TRBV3-1; no clear D gene. Trimming stripped 4 bases from V and 4 bases from J, with 6 bases between. From germline, CDR1 is LGHDT and CDR2 YNNKEL (reference sequence). The CDR3 sequence is 12 residues long. The CDR3 bases are TGTGCCAGCAGCCCAGAGGCAGATACGCAGTATTTT. This encodes CASSPEADTQYF.

This clonotype was detected only a few times. The chain carries TRBV25-1 and TRBJ1-2; D might be TRBD1 (5 bases). Germline V CDR1 and CDR2: MGHDK, SYGVNS. V shed 3 bases and J shed 8 bases, with 10 bases lying between them. The CDR3 is 12 amino acids. The CDR3 loop reads CASSEGGSGYTF. The CDR3 DNA reads as TGTGCCAGCAGTGAGGGGGGGTCAGGCTACACCTTC.

This chain joins TRBV7-2 and TRBJ2-5, with 12 bases fitting TRBD2. Trimming at V came to 5 bases and at J to 6 bases, leaving 7 bases not matched to a gene. This CDR3 is built from 15 residues. The germline V gene encodes CDR1 SGHTA and CDR2 FQGNSA. CDR3 region: CASSEGLAGLQTQYF. The CDR3 DNA reads as TGTGCCAGCAGCGAAGGACTAGCGGGGTTGCAGACCCAGTACTTC. Complete variable domain (other parts from reference TRBV7-2 and TRBJ2-5): GAGVSQSPSNKVTEKGKDVELRCDPISGHTALYWYRQSLGQGLEFLIYFQGNSAPDKSGLPSDRFSAERTGGSVSTLTIQRTQQEDSAVYLCASSEGLAGLQTQYFGPGTRLLVL.

This clonotype was counted many times. The CDR3 region has the DNA TGCAGCGTTGTTGGCGGCAGGGGAAGCACTGAAGCTTTCTTT. Translation gives CSVVGGRGSTEAFF. This chain links TRBV29-1 with TRBJ1-1; D is possibly TRBD1 (6 bases). Deletions cut 4 bases from V and 4 bases from J, with 16 bases between. Germline V gene data show CDR1 as SQVTM and CDR2 as ANQGSEA. The CDR3 runs to 14 residues. The full variable domain, in which reference TRBV29-1 and TRBJ1-1 provide the parts outside the CDR3, is SAVISQKPSRDICQRGTSLTIQCQVDSQVTMMFWYRQQPGQSLTLIATANQGSEATYESGFVIDKFPISRPNLTFSTLTVSNMSPEDSSIYLCSVVGGRGSTEAFFGQGTRLTVV.

The chain employs TRBV18 and TRBJ2-7; tentatively, D is TRBD1 (6 bases). This CDR3 has 13 residues. Looked up from germline, CDR1 is KGHSH and CDR2 is LQKENI. V lost 0 bases and J lost 4, with 7 bases in between. CDR3: CASSPPDRYEQYF. DNA of the CDR3: TGTGCCAGCTCACCACCGGACAGATACGAGCAGTACTTC.

The table lists this clonotype with many counts. This chain connects TRBV19 to TRBJ1-6; TRBD1 matches at 10 bases. After removal of 7 bases from V and 10 bases from J, the junction contained 4 bases not matched to a gene. CDR3 length: 13 residues. Germline V CDR1 and CDR2: LNHDA, SQIVND (reference sequence). The CDR3 protein is CASTGTGVSPLHF. CDR3 in DNA: TGTGCCAGTACTGGGACAGGGGTGTCACCCCTCCACTTT.

The CDR3 coding sequence is TGTGCCAGCAGTTTCTCCGGGACAGGGGATACGCAGTATTTT. Translated: CASSFSGTGDTQYF. The rearrangement uses TRBV28 and TRBJ2-3, with 9 bases identical to TRBD1. V lost 3 bases to trimming and J lost 6 bases; unmatched junction nucleotides: 4. The germline gives CDR1 MDHEN, CDR2 SYDVKM. The CDR3 length is 14 residues.

This clonotype showed up many times. This chain connects TRBV19 to TRBJ2-7; 11 nucleotides match TRBD1. There are 13 residues in the CDR3. The J segment lost 4 bases and the V segment lost 9 bases, leaving 5 bases of the junction unmatched. CDR1 is LNHDA, CDR2 SQIVND, per germline (reference sequence). The CDR3 sequence: CASGTGGGYEQYF. CDR3 in DNA: TGTGCCAGCGGGACAGGGGGTGGGTACGAGCAGTACTTC.

This sequence joins TRBV9 and TRBJ1-6; D gene uncertain. V dropped 4 bases and J dropped 10 bases, with 15 bases sitting between them. This CDR3 contains 14 residues. From germline, CDR1 is SGDLS and CDR2 YYNGEE. CDR3 in amino acids: CASSRHGVESPLHF. The CDR3 region has the DNA TGTGCCAGCAGCCGACATGGGGTTGAGTCACCCCTCCACTTT.

To note about this clonotype: This may arise from a read error, as a much more abundant clone is one base away. The V call is TRBV6-5, the J call TRBJ1-2, with 9 bases aligning to TRBD1. Germline lookup yields CDR1 MNHEY and CDR2 SVGAGI. There are 15 residues in the CDR3. Here the CDR3 reads CASSPETGGNYGCTF. The CDR3 DNA reads as TGTGCCAGCAGTCCAGAAACAGGGGGCAACTATGGCTGCACCTTC.

Turning to this clonotype: A much larger clonotype is one base distant, so this may be a read error. The chain is built from TRBV6-5 and TRBJ1-1; D gene ambiguous. Germline CDR1 reads MNHEY; CDR2 reads SVGAGI. The CDR3 consists of 14 residues. The CDR3 nucleotides read TGTGCCTGCAGGACCCAGAGCTTGAACACTGAAGCTTTCTTT. Encoded protein: CACRTQSLNTEAFF.

With respect to this clonotype: The junction differs from germline at one of its ends, possibly a read error. The J gene is TRBJ1-1, the V gene TRBV24-1; no clear D gene. The CDR3 is 17 residues long. Per the germline V gene, CDR1 is KGHDR and CDR2 is SFDVKD. The CDR3 loop is CATSDQRGGGKNTEAFF. As DNA, the CDR3 is TGTGCCACCAGTGACCAGCGGGGAGGTGGAAAGAACACTGAAGCTTTTTTT.

This chain uses TRBV5-1 with TRBJ1-1, with 9 positions matching TRBD1. The ends lost 6 bases at V and 1 base at J; junction bases unmatched: 7. This CDR3 contains 15 residues. From germline, CDR1 is SGHRS and CDR2 YFSETQ. The CDR3 protein is CASTPGTGSNTEAFF. CDR3 DNA: TGCGCCAGCACGCCAGGGACAGGGTCGAACACTGAAGCTTTCTTT.

Many counts were recorded for this clonotype. Here the CDR3 reads CASSLALGSYYEQYF. CDR3 coding DNA: TGTGCCAGCAGCTTAGCGCTGGGTTCCTACTACGAGCAGTACTTC. The rearrangement links TRBV7-9 to TRBJ2-7; D call uncertain. The CDR3 extends over 15 amino acids. Germline V CDR1 and CDR2: SEHNR, FQNEAQ (reference sequence). V dropped 0 bases and J dropped 3 bases, with 12 bases sitting between them.

V and J are TRBV2 and TRBJ2-3; possibly TRBD2 for D (6 bases). The CDR3 runs to 14 residues. Germline CDR1 reads SNHLY; CDR2 reads FYNNEI. V was trimmed by 1 base and J by 1 base, leaving 6 bases between them. The CDR3 is CASSEGRGTDTQYF. The CDR3 bases are TGTGCCAGCAGTGAAGGGAGGGGCACAGATACGCAGTATTTT.

Many counts were recorded for this clonotype. V and J are TRBV6-2 or TRBV6-3 and TRBJ1-5; D is ambiguous. The V end was cut by 4 bases, the J end by 6 bases, with 10 bases between. Germline V CDR1 and CDR2: MNHEY, SVGEGT. CDR3 length equals 13 residues. CDR3 sequence (DNA): TGTGCCAGCAGTTCCAGATTGGGTCAGCCCCAGCATTTT. As protein: CASSSRLGQPQHF.

This clonotype was seen repeatedly, ten times or more. The V gene is TRBV6-2 or TRBV6-3, the J gene TRBJ2-5, with D unclear. There are 12 residues in the CDR3. V lost 1 base and J 5 bases, leaving 5 bases between the germline ends. CDR1 MNHEY and CDR2 SVGEGT come from the germline V gene. In nucleotides, the CDR3 is TGTGCCAGCAGTTACTTTTGGGAGACCCAGTACTTC. Its translation is CASSYFWETQYF.

This clonotype was observed at least ten times. A read error may be the cause here, since a much bigger clone is one base away. This chain connects TRBV2 to TRBJ2-2; D gene uncertain. The CDR3 totals 13 residues. The germline CDR1 and CDR2 sequences are SNHLY and FYNNEI. In nucleotides, the CDR3 is TGTGCCAGCAGGGCCGACGGGTCAGTGGAGCTGTTATTT. Translated: CASRADGSVELLF. Complete variable domain (other parts from reference TRBV2 and TRBJ2-2): EPEVTQTPSHQVTQMGQEVILRCVPISNHLYFYWYRQILGQKVEFLVSFYNNEISEKSEIFDDQFSVERPDGSNFTLKIRSTKLEDSAMYFCASRADGSVELLFGEGSRLTVL.

The chain joins TRBV7-9 to TRBJ1-5, with D possibly matching TRBD1 (5 bases). Trimming cost V 4 bases and J 3 bases, with 13 bases left between them. From germline, CDR1 is SEHNR and CDR2 FQNEAQ (reference sequence). The CDR3 spans 15 residues. CDR3 protein: CASSSGTEVNQPQHF. The CDR3 DNA sequence: TGTGCCAGCAGCTCCGGGACCGAAGTCAATCAGCCCCAGCATTTT.

This clonotype was detected ten times or more. The chain links TRBV3-1 to TRBJ2-7, with TRBD1 identical over 7 bases. Unmatched junction bases numbered 2, after V lost 1 base and J lost 2 bases. Looked up from germline, CDR1 is LGHDT and CDR2 is YNNKEL (reference sequence). This CDR3 comprises 14 residues. DNA of the CDR3: TGTGCCAGCAGCCAAGTGGGACAGCCCTACGAGCAGTACTTC. Protein product: CASSQVGQPYEQYF.

V and J are TRBV20-1 and TRBJ2-7; the match to TRBD2 covers 9 bases. The J segment lost 6 bases and the V segment lost 6 bases, leaving 9 bases of the junction unmatched. Germline V lookup: CDR1 DFQATT, CDR2 SNEGSKA (reference sequence). The CDR3 extends over 13 amino acids. The CDR3 sequence is CSASGGGALEQYF. In nucleotides, the CDR3 is TGCAGTGCCAGTGGCGGGGGGGCCCTCGAGCAGTACTTC.

The rearrangement links TRBV9 to TRBJ2-7, with 7 bases matching TRBD1. Germline V gene sequence: CDR1 SGDLS, CDR2 YYNGEE. Trimming at V came to 4 bases and at J to 6 bases, leaving 7 bases not matched to a gene. This CDR3 is 13 amino acids long. CDR3 region: CASSLTGKGEQYF. The CDR3 region has the DNA TGTGCCAGCAGCTTGACAGGGAAGGGCGAGCAGTACTTC.

This clonotype showed up just once. The chain combines TRBV7-2 with TRBJ2-7, with a tentative D call TRBD2 (6 bases). This CDR3 region has 14 residues. CDR1 and CDR2 from the germline V gene are SGHTA and FQGNSA. Trimming pared 0 bases from V and 6 bases from J, leaving 12 bases between. The CDR3 spells CASSLAGGPCEQYF. Written as DNA, the CDR3 is TGTGCCAGCAGCTTAGCGGGGGGTCCCTGCGAGCAGTACTTC.